This T cell receptor (beta chain) derives from a study of blood T cell repertoires in COVID-19 (dated by TCRdb to the early 2020s). Study-level background: Collaborator samples came from the United States, Italy and Spain and covered acute and convalescent phases of COVID-19. The material from the prospective study consisted of cDNA or gDNA derived from T cells, B-cell-depleted T cells, or PBMCs. Subjects who had been exposed to COVID-19, were actively infected with it, or had recovered from it provided the deeply sampled blood TCRbeta repertoires that made up the dataset. The repertoires were made available in a free public database intended to serve as a resource for research on the immune response to SARS-CoV-2. Samples were obtained from the ongoing ImmuneRACE study (first 160 participants) and from about 1,300 subjects provided by 6 global collaborators. A de-identified subject ID, COVID-19 status, age in years and sex were almost always included in the sample metadata. HLA class I and class II types, where available, came from metadata supplied by the sample provider rather than from assay-based typing. Overall study results and their limits: The amount of clinical and demographic metadata varied by source and participant and was provided uncurated.

The immunoSEQ Assay, a bias-controlled multiplex PCR, was used to amplify TCRbeta CDR3 regions from genomic DNA. In the paper's pipeline: Within the assay, amplification of reference gene primers was used to estimate how many nucleated cells each sample contained. Sequence reads were collapsed and filtered to measure the absolute abundance of every unique TCRbeta CDR3 rearrangement. For each sample, productive Simpson clonality was calculated by taking the square root of Simpson's diversity index across productive rearrangements. TCRdb mirrors the immuneACCESS table, restricted to in-frame sequences. Some clones are absent from its copies; in checked studies, under half trace to an unresolved V gene, and the reason for the others is unknown. That table is the source of V, J and clone size, and D and trimming were worked out from the DNA. This sample gives 95,000 to 100,000 clones in total; around 90% of them show up just once. Clones ranked in the top ten supply 4% to 5% of the sample.

After removal of 0 bases from V and 3 bases from J, the junction retains 12 bases not matched to a gene. The CDR3, from cysteine to phenylalanine, totals 19 residues. Only the CDR3 region is kept as DNA, spanning 57 bases read in frame from base 1. The table lists this clone with many counts. Its antigen is currently not known. Base quality data are lacking; no much larger clone is found one base away. In Seattle, one collaborating source enrolled patients while the infection was active and tracked those patients longitudinally over the course of disease. Whole blood was collected in K2EDTA tubes by collaborating institutions according to the institutions' own protocols. For TCRbeta analysis, collaborators shipped samples in one of three forms: frozen whole blood, isolated PBMCs, or DNA extracted from either of those sample types.

The sequenced material came from peripheral blood. This TCR was sampled from a human donor with COVID-19, enrolled during active disease. The donor label of this sample is uncertain. The sequence is built from TRBV5-3 and TRBJ1-1, with 12 bases matching TRBD1. TRBV5-3 is placed among ORFs of uncertain function. Read as DNA, the sequence is TGTGCCAGAAGCTTGGCCGACGGGACAGGGGGCGAGAAGGACACTGAAGCTTTCTTT. This codes for CARSLADGTGGEKDTEAFF.